This TCR beta chain was recovered during a study of long-term antiretroviral therapy in people with HIV. Every donor had one or more pre-ART and two or more post-ART PBMC samples. The CDR3 contains 16 residues. Trimming pared 5 bases from V and 1 base from J, leaving 18 bases between. From germline, CDR1 is LNHDA and CDR2 SQIVND (reference sequence). immunoSEQ v3.0 was run at survey level. TCRdb keeps only in-frame clones here, not all; method: immunoSEQ multiplex PCR. The table records tens of thousands of clones, roughly 85% of them present only once. J is TRBJ2-7 and V is TRBV19, with D perhaps TRBD1 (6 bases). This clonotype originated in a young man with HIV. This material consisted of unsorted PBMCs, taken roughly 3.5 years after starting antiretroviral therapy. This chain's CDR3 is CASSASGALASYEQYF. CDR3 DNA: TGTGCCAGTAGTGCCTCAGGGGCCTTGGCGTCCTACGAGCAGTACTTC. Together with reference TRBV19 and TRBJ2-7, the CDR3 gives the full variable domain: DGGITQSPKYLFRKEGQNVTLSCEQNLNHDAMYWYRQDPGQGLRLIYYSQIVNDFQKGDIAEGYSVSREKKESFPLTVTSAQKNPTAFYLCASSASGALASYEQYFGPGTRLTVT.